The rows below give T cell receptor beta chains drawn from one sample of a study of blood T cell repertoires in COVID-19. Produced via immunoSEQ multiplex PCR; TCRdb's table is partial and in-frame only. Among tens of thousands of clones, over 75% were seen once, and the ten largest hold 15% to 20%. The sequencing sample was made of peripheral blood. Receptors originate from a woman aged 80 or older with active or convalescent COVID-19. Each CDR3 is given with its conserved first and last residue. A D gene is named only where the DNA matches it firmly.

j_call: TRBJ2-1
d_call: NA
v_call: TRBV7-2
cdr3_aa: CASSLAPVYNEQFF

j_call: TRBJ1-2
d_call: NA
v_call: TRBV6-6
cdr3_aa: CASSPFLRGGYTF

j_call: TRBJ1-1
d_call: TRBD1
v_call: TRBV6-6
cdr3_aa: CASSQRQGQNTEAFF

j_call: TRBJ1-1
d_call: TRBD1
v_call: TRBV30
cdr3_aa: CAWSRTGLVTEAFF

j_call: TRBJ1-1
d_call: NA
v_call: TRBV18
cdr3_aa: CASSPYGGNTEAFF

j_call: TRBJ1-1
d_call: NA
v_call: TRBV5-1
cdr3_aa: CASSRQEMNTEAFF

j_call: TRBJ2-3
d_call: TRBD1
v_call: TRBV15
cdr3_aa: CATSRMGQGVTDTQYF

j_call: TRBJ1-5
d_call: NA
v_call: TRBV19
cdr3_aa: CASSITGSNQPQHF

j_call: TRBJ2-1
d_call: TRBD2
v_call: TRBV28
cdr3_aa: CASTRSGRAHYNEQFF

j_call: TRBJ2-2
d_call: TRBD2
v_call: TRBV24-1
cdr3_aa: CATTLGGSNTGELFF

j_call: TRBJ1-1
d_call: NA
v_call: TRBV27
cdr3_aa: CASSRGRDTEAFF

j_call: TRBJ1-4
d_call: TRBD1
v_call: TRBV19
cdr3_aa: CASSTRGPEKLFF

j_call: TRBJ1-2
d_call: NA
v_call: TRBV19
cdr3_aa: CASSIRPGGYGYTF

j_call: TRBJ2-7
d_call: TRBD2
v_call: TRBV12-3/TRBV12-4
cdr3_aa: CASSSGTSGLQYF

j_call: TRBJ2-2
d_call: NA
v_call: TRBV10-3
cdr3_aa: CAISEYQVGGTGELFF

j_call: TRBJ1-2
d_call: NA
v_call: TRBV7-2
cdr3_aa: CASSFRSSGAANYGYTF

j_call: TRBJ2-7
d_call: NA
v_call: TRBV15
cdr3_aa: CATSRGEAGSHEQYF

j_call: TRBJ1-4
d_call: NA
v_call: TRBV2
cdr3_aa: CASRTLNEKLFF

j_call: TRBJ1-2
d_call: NA
v_call: TRBV6-2/TRBV6-3
cdr3_aa: CASSRGGYGYTF

j_call: TRBJ2-1
d_call: TRBD2
v_call: TRBV6-6
cdr3_aa: CASRFPGGPHNEQFF

j_call: TRBJ1-1
d_call: NA
v_call: TRBV5-1
cdr3_aa: CASGDERMNTEAFF

j_call: TRBJ2-2
d_call: NA
v_call: TRBV18
cdr3_aa: CASSRDSLGGELFF

j_call: TRBJ2-1
d_call: NA
v_call: TRBV3-1/TRBV3-2
cdr3_aa: CASQRGFSYNEQFF

j_call: TRBJ1-2
d_call: NA
v_call: TRBV7-2
cdr3_aa: CASTFRLVAANRYGYTF

j_call: TRBJ2-3
d_call: NA
v_call: TRBV6-5
cdr3_aa: CASSYQGPSTDTQYF

j_call: TRBJ2-7
d_call: NA
v_call: TRBV7-8
cdr3_aa: CASSGRVSSYEQYF

j_call: TRBJ2-7
d_call: TRBD2
v_call: TRBV11-3
cdr3_aa: CASSLRGTTDYEQYF

j_call: TRBJ1-2
d_call: TRBD1
v_call: TRBV18
cdr3_aa: CASSPSPGTGGAGYGYTF

j_call: TRBJ1-4
d_call: TRBD1
v_call: TRBV29-1
cdr3_aa: CSVSKGTEEKLFF

j_call: TRBJ1-5
d_call: NA
v_call: TRBV19
cdr3_aa: CASSIGRTMDQPQHF

j_call: TRBJ2-4
d_call: NA
v_call: TRBV6-2/TRBV6-3
cdr3_aa: CASSYSEVGIQYF

j_call: TRBJ2-6
d_call: NA
v_call: TRBV5-5
cdr3_aa: CASGQTGANVLTF

j_call: TRBJ2-7
d_call: TRBD2
v_call: TRBV6-2/TRBV6-3
cdr3_aa: CASSSEAGGPNYEQYF

j_call: TRBJ1-1
d_call: NA
v_call: TRBV19
cdr3_aa: CASSIGQKNTEAFF

j_call: TRBJ1-4
d_call: TRBD1
v_call: TRBV11-2
cdr3_aa: CASSVQGGGGEKLFF

j_call: TRBJ1-4
d_call: NA
v_call: TRBV30
cdr3_aa: CAWAVGGPNEKLFF

j_call: TRBJ1-2
d_call: TRBD1
v_call: TRBV4-1
cdr3_aa: CASSWDRDGYTF

j_call: TRBJ2-3
d_call: TRBD2
v_call: TRBV6-4
cdr3_aa: CASRRAGVTTDTQYF

j_call: TRBJ1-6
d_call: NA
v_call: TRBV7-2
cdr3_aa: CASSPGTGVGSPLHF

j_call: TRBJ2-5
d_call: TRBD1
v_call: TRBV6-1
cdr3_aa: CASSVSPGQGSETQYF

j_call: TRBJ2-2
d_call: TRBD1
v_call: TRBV7-9
cdr3_aa: CASRGTGTGELFF

j_call: TRBJ2-3
d_call: TRBD2
v_call: TRBV5-1
cdr3_aa: CASSVRTSGVTDTQYF

j_call: TRBJ2-3
d_call: TRBD1
v_call: TRBV5-6
cdr3_aa: CASSLGQGRDTQYF

j_call: TRBJ1-1
d_call: NA
v_call: TRBV12-3/TRBV12-4
cdr3_aa: CASFLRGGGAFF

j_call: TRBJ2-1
d_call: NA
v_call: TRBV19
cdr3_aa: CASSMGKGGPKFF

j_call: TRBJ2-7
d_call: NA
v_call: TRBV7-9
cdr3_aa: CASSLFREGEQYF

j_call: TRBJ2-3
d_call: NA
v_call: TRBV12-5
cdr3_aa: CASGSGQVLDDTQYF

j_call: TRBJ1-2
d_call: NA
v_call: TRBV6-5
cdr3_aa: CASTSGDYGYTF

j_call: TRBJ1-2
d_call: TRBD1
v_call: TRBV6-2/TRBV6-3
cdr3_aa: CASSYGTGGTNYGYTF

j_call: TRBJ2-7
d_call: NA
v_call: TRBV28
cdr3_aa: CASRETEIYEQYF

j_call: TRBJ1-2
d_call: NA
v_call: TRBV4-1
cdr3_aa: CASSQAANYGYTF